This T cell receptor beta chain was found in a study of cytomegalovirus exposure and HLA in healthy donors. Study-level background: Out of about 179 million T cells, an earlier analysis found roughly 100 million unique TCR beta sequences in total.

The CDR3 is 14 residues long. Germline CDR1 and CDR2: SGHDT and YYEEEE. Trimming stripped 4 bases from V and 4 bases from J, with 15 bases between. Points from the study as a whole: A later analysis linked a missense DCLRE1C variant to TCR beta V- and J-gene trimming.

As for this clone: The antigen remains unidentified.

Vbeta (60) and Jbeta (13) primers were used in the PCR. Assay used: immunoSEQ multiplex PCR; TCRdb lists only in-frame clones, some missing. The sample includes about 200,000 clones. The donors (healthy individuals) were bone marrow donors. The source material was PBMCs. The chain uses TRBV5-6 and TRBJ2-7, with a possible D match to TRBD1 (6 bases). The sequence derives from a man under 40 in good health and CMV-seronegative. As DNA, the CDR3 is TGTGCCAGCAGCGGGGGCCTAGGTCTGTACGAGCAGTACTTC. This gives the protein CASSGGLGLYEQYF.